This T cell receptor beta chain was obtained from a study of blood T cell repertoires in COVID-19. Study context: Spain, Italy and the United States supplied samples that represented acute and convalescent COVID-19. The analysed material was cDNA or gDNA that came from T cells, B-cell-depleted T cells, or PBMCs.

V gave up 5 bases and J gave up 8 bases; unmatched junction bases: 11. The germline V gene encodes CDR1 SEHNR and CDR2 FQNEAQ (reference sequence). The CDR3 has 14 amino acids. Authors' analysis steps: Quantification of nucleated cells was approximated via reference gene primer amplification. Measured with immunoSEQ multiplex PCR; TCRdb has only the in-frame clones, and not every one. The DNA gave D and trimming, while V, J and clone size come from that table. The sample yields roughly 230,000 clones, roughly nine tenths seen once. The material sequenced was peripheral blood. The chain is built from TRBV7-9 and TRBJ1-2, with TRBD1 matching 7 bases. The TCR sequence derives from a woman between 35 and 50 years old who had recovered from COVID-19. DNA of the CDR3: TGTGCCAGCAGCCCAGCTAGAAGACAGGGAGGCTACACCTTC. Translating it yields CASSPARRQGGYTF.